This record covers a single TCR beta chain. Its antigen is not identified. The treatment is: over 15 received Ad26.COV2.S at low or high dose, single or two shots; about 5 received placebo; per-sample allocation not given. Specimen acquisition occurred on day 63 following the initial vaccine or placebo injection. It was an adult aged 18-55 years in Boston who was the donor. This entry belongs to a study of Ad26.COV2.S vaccination and SARS-CoV-2 variants. Overall study: In the study, Ad26.COV2.S was injected intramuscularly once, or twice 56 days apart.

Overall study findings and caveats: Vaccinated and placebo-treated recipients had similar non-spike TCR breadth.

Measured with immunoSEQ multiplex PCR; TCRdb has only the in-frame clones, and not every one. This table holds some 240,000 clones, 87% found once. The source of this sequence is a person aged 18-60 years who received the Ad26.COV2.S COVID-19 vaccine or a placebo. The sequenced sample was peripheral blood, obtained in a trial of Ad26.COV2.S vaccine versus placebo.

The CDR3 here is CASSEGGKGGYTF. The CDR3 nucleotides read TGTGCCAGCAGTGAAGGAGGGAAGGGTGGCTACACCTTC. J is TRBJ1-2 and V is TRBV6-1; D is ambiguous. V was cut by 1 base and J by 7 bases, with 10 bases left in between. Germline loops: CDR1 MNHNS, CDR2 SASEGT. This CDR3 region has 13 residues.